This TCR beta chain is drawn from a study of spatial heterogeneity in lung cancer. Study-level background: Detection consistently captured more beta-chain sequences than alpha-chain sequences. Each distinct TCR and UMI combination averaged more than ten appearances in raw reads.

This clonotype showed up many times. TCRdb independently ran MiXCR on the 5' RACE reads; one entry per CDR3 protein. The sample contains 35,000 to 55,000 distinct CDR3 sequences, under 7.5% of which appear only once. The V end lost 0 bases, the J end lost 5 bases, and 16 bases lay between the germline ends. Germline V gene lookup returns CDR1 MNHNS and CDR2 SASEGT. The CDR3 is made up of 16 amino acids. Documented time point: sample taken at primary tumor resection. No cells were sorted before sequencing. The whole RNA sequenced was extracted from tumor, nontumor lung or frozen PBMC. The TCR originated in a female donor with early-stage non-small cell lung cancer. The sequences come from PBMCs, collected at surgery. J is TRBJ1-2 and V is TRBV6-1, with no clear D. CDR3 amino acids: CASSEARSYVGYGYTF. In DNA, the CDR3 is TGTGCCAGCAGTGAAGCGCGGTCTTATGTCGGTTATGGCTACACCTTC.